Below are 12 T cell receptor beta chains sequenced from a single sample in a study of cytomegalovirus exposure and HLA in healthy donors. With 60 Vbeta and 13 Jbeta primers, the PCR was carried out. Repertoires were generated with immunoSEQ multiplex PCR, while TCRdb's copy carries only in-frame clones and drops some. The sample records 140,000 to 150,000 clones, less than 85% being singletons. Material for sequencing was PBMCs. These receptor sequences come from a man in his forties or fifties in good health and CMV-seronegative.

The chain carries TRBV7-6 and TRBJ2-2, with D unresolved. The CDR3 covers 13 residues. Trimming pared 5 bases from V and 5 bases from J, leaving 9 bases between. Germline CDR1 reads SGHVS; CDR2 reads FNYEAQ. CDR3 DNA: TGTGCCAGCAGCGCTAGGTTTACCGGGGAGCTGTTTTTT. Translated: CASSARFTGELFF.

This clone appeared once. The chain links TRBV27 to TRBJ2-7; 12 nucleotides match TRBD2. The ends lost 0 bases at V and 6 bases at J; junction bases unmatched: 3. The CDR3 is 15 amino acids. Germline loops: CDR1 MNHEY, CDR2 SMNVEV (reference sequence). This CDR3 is CASSLSKGLAGEQYF. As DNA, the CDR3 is TGTGCCAGCAGTTTATCCAAGGGACTAGCGGGCGAGCAGTACTTC.

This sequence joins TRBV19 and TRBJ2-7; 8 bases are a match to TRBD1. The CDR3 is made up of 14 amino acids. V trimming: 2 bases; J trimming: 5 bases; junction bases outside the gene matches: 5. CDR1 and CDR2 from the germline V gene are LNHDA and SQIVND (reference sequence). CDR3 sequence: CASSIQGARNEQYF. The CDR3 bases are TGTGCCAGTAGTATACAGGGGGCTAGGAACGAGCAGTACTTC.

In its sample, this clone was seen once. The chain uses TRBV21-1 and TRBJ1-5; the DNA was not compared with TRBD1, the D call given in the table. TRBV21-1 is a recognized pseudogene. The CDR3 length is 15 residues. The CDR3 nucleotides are TGTGCCAGCAGAGAAAGGGGCCGGAACAATCAGCCCCAGCATTTT. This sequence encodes CASRERGRNNQPQHF.

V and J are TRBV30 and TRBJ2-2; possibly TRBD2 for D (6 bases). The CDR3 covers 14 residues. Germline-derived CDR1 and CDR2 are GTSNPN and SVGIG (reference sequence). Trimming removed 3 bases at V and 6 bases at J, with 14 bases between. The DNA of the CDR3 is TGTGCCTGGAGGTTTGGAGGGGACGCCGGGGAGCTGTTTTTT. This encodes CAWRFGGDAGELFF.

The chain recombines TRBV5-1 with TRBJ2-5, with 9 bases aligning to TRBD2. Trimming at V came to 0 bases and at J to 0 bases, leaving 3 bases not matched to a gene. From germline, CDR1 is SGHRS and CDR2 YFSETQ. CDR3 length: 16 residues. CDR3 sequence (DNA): TGCGCCAGCAGCTTGGCCCCTAGCGGGAACCAAGAGACCCAGTACTTC. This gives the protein CASSLAPSGNQETQYF.

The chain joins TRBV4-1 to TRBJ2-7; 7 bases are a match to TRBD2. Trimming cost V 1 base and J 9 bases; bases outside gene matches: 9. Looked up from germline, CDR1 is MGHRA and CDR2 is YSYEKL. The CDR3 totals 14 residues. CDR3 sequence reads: CASSQGLAALGQYF. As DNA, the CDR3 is TGCGCCAGCAGCCAAGGTCTAGCGGCCTTAGGGCAGTACTTC.

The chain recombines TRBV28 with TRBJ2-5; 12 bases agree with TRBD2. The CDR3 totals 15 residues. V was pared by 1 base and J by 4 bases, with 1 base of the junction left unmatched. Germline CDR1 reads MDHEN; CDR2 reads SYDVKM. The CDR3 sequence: CASSLSSGGAETQYF. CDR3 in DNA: TGTGCCAGCAGTTTATCTAGCGGGGGGGCAGAGACCCAGTACTTC. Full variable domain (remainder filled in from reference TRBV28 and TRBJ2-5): DVKVTQSSRYLVKRTGEKVFLECVQDMDHENMFWYRQDPGLGLRLIYFSYDVKMKEKGDIPEGYSVSREKKERFSLILESASTNQTSMYLCASSLSSGGAETQYFGPGTRLLVL.

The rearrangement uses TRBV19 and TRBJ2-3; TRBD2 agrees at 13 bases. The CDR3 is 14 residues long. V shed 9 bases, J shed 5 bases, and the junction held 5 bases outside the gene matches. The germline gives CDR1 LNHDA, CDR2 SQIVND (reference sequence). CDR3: CASRRTSGRDTQYF. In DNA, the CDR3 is TGTGCCAGCAGGAGGACTAGCGGGAGAGATACGCAGTATTTT.

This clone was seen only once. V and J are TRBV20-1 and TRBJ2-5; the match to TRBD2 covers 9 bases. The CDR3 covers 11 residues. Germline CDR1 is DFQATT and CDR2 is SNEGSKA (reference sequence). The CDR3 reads CSPLAGETQYF. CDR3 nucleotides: TGCAGCCCCCTAGCGGGGGAGACCCAGTACTTC.

For the CDR3, the DNA is TGTGCCAGCTCACCACGTGAGGGAGACTATGGCTACACCTTC. Protein product: CASSPREGDYGYTF. V is TRBV18 and J is TRBJ1-2, with D unresolved. The CDR3 spans 14 residues. The V gene lost 1 base and the J gene lost 3 bases, with 9 bases spanning the gap. Germline values: CDR1 KGHSH, CDR2 LQKENI.

CDR3 DNA: TGTGCCAGCAGCCAACGTTCTGGCGGGGGGGCCGAAGAGACCCAGTACTTC. This encodes CASSQRSGGGAEETQYF. The rearrangement joins TRBV14 to TRBJ2-5, with 9 bases lining up with TRBD2. This CDR3 contains 17 residues. Germline loops: CDR1 SGHDN, CDR2 FVKESK. With V trimmed by 2 bases and J by 3 bases, 10 bases remained unmatched.